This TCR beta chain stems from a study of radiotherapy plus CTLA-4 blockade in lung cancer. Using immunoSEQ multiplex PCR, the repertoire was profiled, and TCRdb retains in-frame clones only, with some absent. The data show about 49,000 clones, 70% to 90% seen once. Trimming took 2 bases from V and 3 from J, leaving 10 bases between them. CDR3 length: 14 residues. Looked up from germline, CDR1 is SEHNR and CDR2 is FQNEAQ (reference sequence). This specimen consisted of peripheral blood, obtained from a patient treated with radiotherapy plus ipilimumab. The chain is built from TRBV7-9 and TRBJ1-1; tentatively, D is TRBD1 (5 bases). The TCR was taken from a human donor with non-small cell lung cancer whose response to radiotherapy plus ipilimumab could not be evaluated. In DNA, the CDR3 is TGTGCCAGCAGCTTATTACAGGCGGACACTGAAGCTTTCTTT. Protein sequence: CASSLLQADTEAFF.